This T cell receptor beta chain is from a study of shared clonotypes between healthy human individuals. On the study more broadly: The donors, two women and a few men, were aged 18 to 49. Study-level points and caveats: Some clonotypes were shared by all four sorted-subset donors, while others were not shared. The non-shared ones had lower generation probabilities than the shared ones.

Unmatched junction bases numbered 6, after V lost 0 bases and J lost 5 bases. Germline CDR1 reads SGHRS; CDR2 reads YFSETQ. This CDR3 is 17 amino acids long. Each of the donors was a healthy adult who was HIV-negative and had not had a recent acute infection or vaccination. Per the study methods: Filtering was not the same, since immunoSEQ gave junction-only sequences without quality scores. Sequencing used immunoSEQ multiplex PCR; TCRdb keeps in-frame clones, though not all of them. V, J and clone size are taken as reported in that table, and D and trimming were inferred from the DNA itself. The data hold 2 million to 3 million clones, with 90% to 95% observed a single time. Comment on this clone: Antigen unknown.

The material sequenced was naive CD4+ T cells from PBMCs. Subset specified: CD45RA+ positively selected. The receptor comes from a man aged 18 to 30 in good health. Some clones in this sample may be carry-over from other donors' samples. This chain connects TRBV5-1 to TRBJ2-1; 12 positions match TRBD2. CDR3 residues: CASSLAPLAGGDNEQFF. The CDR3 bases are TGCGCCAGCAGCTTGGCTCCACTAGCGGGAGGTGACAATGAGCAGTTCTTC.